A selection of T cell receptor beta chains follows, all from one sample in a study of early stage breast cancer tumors. This table comes from immunoSEQ multiplex PCR, and its TCRdb copy is limited to in-frame clones, with some not included. The sample lists about 72,000 clones, roughly three quarters seen once, with under 4% in the top ten. The sequencing input was blood. The receptors shown here come from a person aged 55 to 70 with breast cancer. Each CDR3 is given with its conserved first and last residue. The D gene is left open where the match is weak. Clone size appears in some rows only: once, few, many, or a class for an expanded clone.

TRBJ1-1 | TRBV7-8 | TRBD1 | NA | CASSLAGTGGTEAFF | TGTGCCAGCAGCTTAGCCGGGACAGGTGGCACTGAAGCTTTCTTT
TRBJ2-7 | TRBV28 | TRBD2 | NA | CASNGGGPYEQYF | TGTGCCAGCAACGGGGGAGGGCCCTACGAGCAGTACTTC
TRBJ2-1 | TRBV29-1 | NA | NA | CSVTGYNEQFF | TGCAGCGTGACGGGTTACAATGAGCAGTTCTTC
TRBJ1-2 | TRBV5-1 | NA | few | CASSLGGNYGYTF | TGCGCCAGCAGCTTAGGGGGTAACTATGGCTACACCTTC
TRBJ1-4 | TRBV6-1 | NA | NA | CASSEGGGAGDEKLFF | TGTGCCAGCAGTGAGGGTGGTGGTGCAGGAGATGAAAAACTGTTTTTT
TRBJ2-7 | TRBV27 | NA | NA | CASSLLNSYEQYF | TGTGCCAGCAGTTTATTAAACAGCTACGAGCAGTACTTC
TRBJ1-4 | TRBV10-1 | NA | few | CASRDLSNEKLFF | TGCGCCAGCAGAGATCTTTCTAATGAAAAACTGTTTTTT
TRBJ2-5 | TRBV2 | NA | NA | CASSVGLAKETQYF | TGTGCCAGCAGTGTGGGTCTAGCGAAAGAGACCCAGTACTTC
TRBJ2-5 | TRBV19 | TRBD1 | NA | CASSRQGARETQYF | TGTGCCAGCAGTCGACAGGGGGCGAGGGAGACCCAGTACTTC
TRBJ1-3 | TRBV9 | NA | NA | CASSPQVAGNTIYF | TGTGCCAGCAGCCCCCAGGTAGCCGGAAACACCATATATTTT
TRBJ2-7 | TRBV5-1 | NA | NA | CASRFATGPYEQYF | TGCGCCAGCAGATTTGCGACGGGTCCCTACGAGCAGTACTTC
TRBJ2-3 | TRBV6-1 | NA | NA | CASRRVTDTQYF | TGTGCCAGCAGGAGAGTCACAGATACGCAGTATTTT
TRBJ2-3 | TRBV7-8 | NA | NA | CASSPRLPWPTDTQYF | TGTGCCAGCAGCCCAAGACTACCGTGGCCCACAGATACGCAGTATTTT
TRBJ1-4 | TRBV29-1 | NA | once | CSVGGSGLNEKLFF | TGCAGCGTTGGAGGGTCTGGATTAAATGAAAAACTGTTTTTT
TRBJ2-3 | TRBV28 | NA | NA | CASSPLRGATDTQYF | TGTGCCAGCAGTCCGCTGAGGGGGGCCACGGATACGCAGTATTTT
TRBJ2-3 | TRBV6-4 | TRBD1 | NA | CASSPDRDTDTQYF | TGTGCCAGCAGCCCGGACAGGGACACAGATACGCAGTATTTT
TRBJ2-1 | TRBV30 | NA | NA | CAGSLSSYNEQFF | TGTGCCGGGTCCCTAAGCTCCTACAATGAGCAGTTCTTC
TRBJ2-3 | TRBV4-2 | NA | NA | CASSQVWTGTDTQYF | TGTGCCAGCAGCCAAGTCTGGACTGGCACAGATACGCAGTATTTT
TRBJ1-2 | TRBV6-4 | TRBD1 | NA | CASSDSGQGAQGYTF | TGTGCCAGCAGTGACTCGGGACAGGGGGCGCAGGGCTACACCTTC
TRBJ2-1 | TRBV6-6 | NA | NA | CASRKPGVLYNEQFF | TGTGCCAGCAGGAAACCAGGGGTCCTGTACAATGAGCAGTTCTTC
TRBJ2-1 | TRBV7-3 | NA | NA | CASSLIGGGHNEQFF | TGTGCCAGCAGCTTAATTGGAGGGGGTCACAATGAGCAGTTCTTC
TRBJ2-4 | TRBV11-3 | NA | NA | CASSIDARGLQYF | TGTGCCAGCAGCATTGATGCGAGAGGACTTCAGTACTTC
TRBJ1-2 | TRBV18 | TRBD1 | few | CASSPPRTGVHYGYTF | TGTGCCAGCTCACCACCGCGGACAGGGGTTCACTATGGCTACACCTTC
TRBJ2-3 | TRBV5-1 | NA | NA | CASSLVAGDSTDTQYF | TGCGCCAGCAGCTTGGTGGCAGGGGACAGCACAGATACGCAGTATTTT
TRBJ2-1 | TRBV27 | TRBD1 | NA | CASSFPGQGINEQFF | TGTGCCAGCAGTTTCCCGGGACAGGGAATAAATGAGCAGTTCTTC
TRBJ2-1 | TRBV27 | NA | NA | CASSPGHLNEQFF | TGTGCCAGCAGTCCGGGACACCTCAATGAGCAGTTCTTC
TRBJ1-2 | TRBV6-5 | TRBD1 | NA | CAGGWLDGYTF | TGTGCAGGGGGCTGGTTGGATGGCTACACCTTC
TRBJ2-2 | TRBV28 | NA | NA | CASSPPQNTGELFF | TGTGCCAGCAGCCCCCCACAGAACACCGGGGAGCTGTTTTTT
TRBJ1-5 | TRBV2 | NA | NA | CASSDQRGRQPQHF | TGTGCCAGCAGTGATCAACGGGGGCGTCAGCCCCAGCATTTT
TRBJ2-7 | TRBV6-6 | NA | NA | CASRLNSYEQYF | TGTGCCAGCAGACTGAACTCCTACGAGCAGTACTTC
TRBJ1-1 | TRBV5-1 | NA | NA | CASSLTGPTNTEAFF | TGCGCCAGCAGCCTAACCGGGCCGACGAACACTGAAGCTTTCTTT
TRBJ2-1 | TRBV27 | NA | NA | CASRSQGIYNEQFF | TGTGCCAGCAGATCACAGGGAATCTACAATGAGCAGTTCTTC
TRBJ1-3 | TRBV5-3 | NA | NA | CARYSPRGVRGSGNTIYF | TGTGCCAGATATTCCCCTCGGGGGGTGAGGGGCTCTGGAAACACCATATATTTT
TRBJ2-7 | TRBV4-2 | NA | once | CASSQGVAGRSEQYF | TGTGCCAGCAGCCAAGGGGTGGCAGGGAGATCCGAGCAGTACTTC
TRBJ2-5 | TRBV5-1 | TRBD2 | NA | CASSSGLAGGGVISQETQYF | TGCGCCAGCAGCTCCGGACTAGCGGGGGGTGGCGTGATTTCCCAAGAGACCCAGTACTTC
TRBJ2-7 | TRBV7-2 | NA | NA | CASSRLLDSTYEQYF | TGTGCCAGCAGCCGATTACTCGACAGTACGTACGAGCAGTACTTC
TRBJ2-3 | TRBV4-3 | NA | NA | CASSQGGTQANTQYF | TGCGCCAGCAGCCAAGGGGGAACTCAAGCAAATACGCAGTATTTT
TRBJ2-5 | TRBV9 | NA | NA | CASSVGLSGETQYF | TGTGCCAGCAGCGTCGGGTTGAGTGGAGAGACCCAGTACTTC
TRBJ2-1 | TRBV5-6 | TRBD2 | NA | CASSLEGLYNEQFF | TGTGCCAGCAGCTTGGAGGGACTATACAATGAGCAGTTCTTC
TRBJ1-1 | TRBV5-4 | TRBD1 | NA | CASSQDRYNEAFF | TGTGCCAGCAGCCAGGACAGGTACAATGAAGCTTTCTTT
TRBJ1-5 | TRBV29-1 | NA | NA | CSVVGDGIGQPQHF | TGCAGCGTTGTCGGAGACGGTATCGGTCAGCCCCAGCATTTT
TRBJ2-7 | TRBV10-3 | NA | NA | CAISTDGEQYF | TGTGCCATCAGTACCGACGGGGAGCAGTACTTC
TRBJ2-1 | TRBV5-1 | NA | NA | CASSLGADYNEQFF | TGCGCCAGCAGCTTGGGGGCTGATTACAATGAGCAGTTCTTC
TRBJ2-2 | TRBV7-9 | NA | once | CASSLRDPSQRAGELFF | TGTGCCAGCAGCCTACGGGACCCTAGTCAACGGGCCGGGGAGCTGTTTTTT